Listed here are 29 T cell receptor beta chains from one sample, sequenced in a study of chemoradiotherapy in HPV16-positive cancers. Only in-frame clones appear in the TCRdb table, and some are missing; sequencing was by immunoSEQ multiplex PCR. The table shows 12,000 or so clones, with about 90% occurring only once. The sequencing used blood, collected from a patient who underwent chemoradiotherapy. The receptors originated from a human donor with HPV-associated anogenital cancer.

This chain joins TRBV14 and TRBJ2-2, with unresolved D. Germline CDR1 reads SGHDN; CDR2 reads FVKESK. V was pared by 1 base and J by 1 base, with 13 bases between. This CDR3 is 17 amino acids long. The CDR3 protein is CASSQVRTAWNTGELFF. CDR3 nucleotide sequence: TGTGCCAGCAGCCAAGTTCGGACGGCGTGGAACACCGGGGAGCTGTTTTTT.

The gene calls are TRBV4-1 and TRBJ2-1; D perhaps matches TRBD2 (6 bases). Germline V CDR1 and CDR2: MGHRA, YSYEKL. The CDR3 contains 17 residues. Trimming cost V 3 bases and J 5 bases, with 20 bases left between them. The CDR3 bases are TGCGCCAGCAGCCATGTTAGTGGGCTAGCGTTCCACAATGAGCAGTTCTTC. Translation gives CASSHVSGLAFHNEQFF.

This clone appeared once. The gene calls are TRBV7-9 and TRBJ2-7; tentative D call: TRBD2 (5 bases). Germline V gene sequence: CDR1 SEHNR, CDR2 FQNEAQ (reference sequence). The CDR3 is 14 amino acids. V was shortened by 5 bases and J by 4 bases, with 15 bases between the two germline ends. CDR3: CASSIGAAGYEQYF. Written as DNA, the CDR3 is TGTGCCAGCAGCATAGGAGCGGCAGGTTACGAGCAGTACTTC.

As regards this clone: An end of the junction does not agree with germline; a read error may underlie this. This chain links TRBV28 with TRBJ2-4; 10 bases agree with TRBD1. Germline V gene data show CDR1 as MDHEN and CDR2 as SYDVKM. The CDR3 contains 14 residues. Here the CDR3 reads CASSQPGQGTPGDF. The CDR3 coding sequence is TGTGCCAGCAGCCAACCGGGACAGGGGACACCAGGGGACTTC.

This chain joins TRBV30 and TRBJ2-5; 8 bases map to TRBD2. This CDR3 is 14 amino acids long. J was trimmed by 5 bases and V by 1 base; bases with no gene match: 6. The germline V gene encodes CDR1 GTSNPN and CDR2 SVGIG (reference sequence). In DNA, the CDR3 is TGTGCCTGGAGTGGACACTCGGGAGGGGAGACCCAGTACTTC. Translation: CAWSGHSGGETQYF.

This chain uses TRBV5-8 with TRBJ1-5; TRBD1 matches at 8 bases. This CDR3 region has 15 residues. Germline V gene lookup returns CDR1 SGHTS and CDR2 YDEGEE. V was clipped by 4 bases and J by 5 bases; unmatched bases: 8. DNA for the CDR3: TGTGCCAGCAGCCCGGGACAGGTCGTCGATCAGCCCCAGCATTTT. Translated: CASSPGQVVDQPQHF.

The chain links TRBV18 to TRBJ1-1, with D maybe TRBD1 (6 bases). Germline V lookup: CDR1 KGHSH, CDR2 LQKENI. The CDR3 runs to 17 residues. The V gene lost 2 bases and the J gene lost 6 bases, with 22 bases spanning the gap. In DNA, the CDR3 is TGTGCCAGCTCACCAGCCTTGGGATCAGGGGTGTTCGCTGAAGCTTTCTTT. It translates to CASSPALGSGVFAEAFF.

This sequence joins TRBV10-3 and TRBJ2-3, with D perhaps matching TRBD1 or TRBD2 (5 bases each). In germline, CDR1 is ENHRY, CDR2 SYGVKD. V lost 2 bases, J lost 0 bases, and 9 bases lay in between. The CDR3 is made up of 15 amino acids. DNA for the CDR3: TGTGCCATCAGTGAGCAGGGACCGAGCACAGATACGCAGTATTTT. Translation: CAISEQGPSTDTQYF.

The genes are TRBV6-1 and TRBJ1-1; D is uncertain. The germline CDR1 and CDR2 sequences are MNHNS and SASEGT. The CDR3 contains 12 residues. The V end was cut by 2 bases, the J end by 4 bases, with 5 bases between. The CDR3 sequence: CASSESPTEAFF. CDR3 DNA sequence: TGTGCCAGCAGTGAATCTCCCACTGAAGCTTTCTTT.

V is TRBV7-6 and J is TRBJ1-1, with a possible D match to TRBD1 (6 bases). The CDR3 has 14 amino acids. From germline, CDR1 is SGHVS and CDR2 FNYEAQ. V lost 1 base and J 5 bases, leaving 11 bases between the germline ends. The CDR3 protein is CASSLGRGVTEAFF. The CDR3 DNA follows: TGTGCCAGCAGCTTAGGGAGGGGGGTGACTGAAGCTTTCTTT.

The chain combines TRBV5-1 with TRBJ2-4, with TRBD2 matching over 11 bases. Germline CDR1 and CDR2: SGHRS and YFSETQ. The CDR3 contains 16 residues. With V trimmed by 4 bases and J by 2 bases, 5 bases remained unmatched. The CDR3 DNA follows: TGCGCCAGCAGCCGTAGCGGGGGGGCTACCAAAAACATTCAGTACTTC. This encodes CASSRSGGATKNIQYF.

The chain carries TRBV7-9 and TRBJ1-5, with a tentative D call TRBD1 (6 bases). The CDR3 totals 13 residues. Trimming pared 6 bases from V and 5 bases from J, leaving 11 bases between. Germline-derived CDR1 and CDR2 are SEHNR and FQNEAQ (reference sequence). This CDR3 reads CASSSQGDQPQHF. CDR3 DNA sequence: TGTGCCAGCAGTTCACAGGGCGATCAGCCCCAGCATTTT.

V is TRBV9 and J is TRBJ2-3; TRBD2 is a possible D gene (5 bases). CDR1 is SGDLS, CDR2 YYNGEE, per germline. The V gene lost 4 bases and the J gene lost 3 bases, with 9 bases spanning the gap. The CDR3 runs to 13 residues. The CDR3 loop reads CASSFRGTDTQYF. The CDR3 nucleotides read TGTGCCAGCAGCTTTAGAGGGACAGATACGCAGTATTTT.

The count of this clone is one. The J gene is TRBJ2-5, the V gene TRBV5-6; no reliable D call. The CDR3 runs 11 residues. Germline-derived CDR1 and CDR2 are SGHDT and YYEEEE. Trimming left V 2 bases short and J 5 bases short, with 4 bases between. CDR3 coding DNA: TGTGCCAGCAGCTTTCGGGAGACCCAGTACTTC. This sequence encodes CASSFRETQYF.

In its sample, this clone was seen a few times. The rearrangement uses TRBV5-6 and TRBJ2-5; possibly TRBD1 or TRBD2 for D (5 bases each). V dropped 1 base and J dropped 4 bases, with 14 bases sitting between them. The CDR3 covers 15 residues. Germline V CDR1 and CDR2: SGHDT, YYEEEE. The CDR3 DNA is TGTGCCAGCAGCTTGTCCGGGCCAGGGAGAGAGACCCAGTACTTC. Protein: CASSLSGPGRETQYF.

The chain is built from TRBV27 and TRBJ1-6; D is undetermined. The CDR3 has 13 amino acids. V lost 4 bases and J 11 bases, leaving 12 bases between the germline ends. Germline V lookup: CDR1 MNHEY, CDR2 SMNVEV (reference sequence). CDR3 sequence: CASSWKGQAPLHF. The CDR3 DNA reads as TGTGCCAGCAGTTGGAAAGGTCAGGCACCCCTCCACTTT.

V is TRBV30 and J is TRBJ1-1, with 8 bases lining up with TRBD1. The V gene end was trimmed by 0 bases and the J gene end by 8 bases; junction bases not matched to a gene: 2. In germline, CDR1 is GTSNPN, CDR2 SVGIG (reference sequence). This CDR3 contains 12 residues. CDR3 sequence: CAWSVRTGEAFF. DNA of the CDR3: TGTGCCTGGAGTGTACGGACAGGGGAAGCTTTCTTT.

J is TRBJ2-1 and V is TRBV19; TRBD2 agrees at 11 bases. Germline values: CDR1 LNHDA, CDR2 SQIVND (reference sequence). The CDR3 contains 15 residues. Trimming removed 3 bases from V and 4 bases from J; junction bases left unmatched: 2. The CDR3 region has the DNA TGTGCCAGTAGTATCCGGACTAGCGGGTACAATGAGCAGTTCTTC. Its protein is CASSIRTSGYNEQFF.

The V and J genes are TRBV9 and TRBJ2-7; TRBD2 aligns across 7 bases. Trimming removed 0 bases from V and 6 bases from J; junction bases left unmatched: 0. This CDR3 comprises 12 residues. Germline V lookup: CDR1 SGDLS, CDR2 YYNGEE. The CDR3 coding sequence is TGTGCCAGCAGCGTAGGGGGGGGCGAGCAGTACTTC. Protein sequence: CASSVGGGEQYF. The entire variable domain, with the rest obtained from reference TRBV9 and TRBJ2-7, is as follows: DSGVTQTPKHLITATGQRVTLRCSPRSGDLSVYWYQQSLDQGLQFLIQYYNGEERAKGNILERFSAQQFPDLHSELNLSSLELGDSALYFCASSVGGGEQYFGPGTRLTVT.

This clone was counted only a few times. The J gene is TRBJ1-2, the V gene TRBV5-1, with 9 bases lining up with TRBD1. The ends lost 6 bases at V and 6 bases at J; junction bases unmatched: 6. The CDR3 extends over 13 amino acids. The germline gives CDR1 SGHRS, CDR2 YFSETQ. CDR3 sequence reads: CASMRGQGDGYTF. The DNA for the CDR3 is TGCGCCAGCATGAGGGGACAGGGTGATGGCTACACCTTC.

The V and J genes are TRBV11-3 and TRBJ2-1, with D possibly TRBD1 on 6 matching bases. V was shortened by 4 bases and J by 10 bases, with 20 bases between the two germline ends. This CDR3 is 15 amino acids long. Germline lookup yields CDR1 SGHNT and CDR2 YENEEA. The CDR3 sequence is CASSSGGYLSPEQFF. CDR3 sequence (DNA): TGTGCCAGCAGCTCTGGGGGCTACCTCAGCCCCGAGCAGTTCTTC.

The chain recombines TRBV6-5 with TRBJ1-1; weak D call: TRBD1 (5 bases). The V gene lost 2 bases and the J gene lost 4 bases, with 11 bases spanning the gap. The CDR3 loop spans 14 amino acids. Germline CDR1 reads MNHEY; CDR2 reads SVGAGI. The CDR3 sequence: CASSYRGRGTEAFF. For the CDR3, the DNA is TGTGCCAGCAGTTACCGGGGAAGGGGCACTGAAGCTTTCTTT.

The J gene is TRBJ2-1, the V gene TRBV29-1; either TRBD1 or TRBD2 may fit D (6 bases each). Between the trimmed V and J ends, which lost 3 bases and 0 bases, there was a span of 15 bases. The CDR3 is made up of 16 amino acids. Germline CDR1 and CDR2: SQVTM and ANQGSEA. The CDR3 here is CSVELRGGSSYNEQFF. The CDR3 DNA reads as TGCAGCGTTGAGTTACGAGGGGGGAGCTCCTACAATGAGCAGTTCTTC.

The genes are TRBV11-2 and TRBJ1-1, with TRBD1 as a possible D gene (5 bases). V dropped 1 base and J dropped 5 bases, with 14 bases sitting between them. This CDR3 has 15 residues. The germline V gene encodes CDR1 SGHAT and CDR2 FQNNGV. The CDR3 loop reads CASSLGAGPGTEAFF. The CDR3 nucleotides are TGTGCCAGCAGCTTAGGAGCAGGGCCTGGGACTGAAGCTTTCTTT. Using reference TRBV11-2 and TRBJ1-1 for the parts outside the CDR3, the full variable domain is EAGVAQSPRYKIIEKRQSVAFWCNPISGHATLYWYQQILGQGPKLLIQFQNNGVVDDSQLPKDRFSAERLKGVDSTLKIQPAKLEDSAVYLCASSLGAGPGTEAFFGQGTRLTVV.

The chain combines TRBV7-9 with TRBJ2-5; 12 bases are a match to TRBD2. This CDR3 region has 17 residues. V lost 1 base to trimming and J lost 5 bases; unmatched junction nucleotides: 8. Germline CDR1 is SEHNR and CDR2 is FQNEAQ (reference sequence). The CDR3: CASSLGLAGASGETQYF. In nucleotides, the CDR3 is TGTGCCAGCAGCTTAGGACTAGCGGGGGCCAGCGGGGAGACCCAGTACTTC. The full variable domain, completed using reference TRBV7-9 and TRBJ2-5, is DTGVSQNPRHKITKRGQNVTFRCDPISEHNRLYWYRQTLGQGPEFLTYFQNEAQLEKSRLLSDRFSAERPKGSFSTLEIQRTEQGDSAMYLCASSLGLAGASGETQYFGPGTRLLVL.

This clone has a handful of counts. The chain recombines TRBV10-3 with TRBJ1-5, with D possibly TRBD1 on 6 matching bases. V was trimmed by 5 bases and J by 5 bases, leaving 13 bases between them. The CDR3 has 14 residues. The germline CDR1 and CDR2 sequences are ENHRY and SYGVKD. DNA for the CDR3: TGTGCCATCAGTACCCAGGGGCGGGATCAGCCCCAGCATTTT. The encoded protein is CAISTQGRDQPQHF.

CDR3 sequence reads: CASSPPRVINNSPLHF. The CDR3 DNA reads TGTGCCAGCAGTCCCCCCCGGGTAATTAATAATTCACCCCTCCACTTT. The V and J genes are TRBV28 and TRBJ1-6; D gene unclear. The CDR3 is made up of 16 amino acids. Germline assignment: CDR1 MDHEN and CDR2 SYDVKM. V gave up 5 bases and J gave up 5 bases, with 16 bases separating them.

V and J are TRBV5-1 and TRBJ1-1; TRBD1 matches 8 bases. Germline CDR1 is SGHRS and CDR2 is YFSETQ. The CDR3 is made up of 16 amino acids. The J segment lost 6 bases and the V segment lost 2 bases, leaving 12 bases of the junction unmatched. CDR3 region: CASSFHLSTGVPEAFF. The CDR3 DNA reads TGCGCCAGCAGCTTTCATCTATCGACAGGGGTTCCTGAAGCTTTCTTT.

V is TRBV11-3 and J is TRBJ2-5; 9 nucleotides agree with TRBD1. Unmatched junction bases numbered 7, after V lost 5 bases and J lost 3 bases. The germline gives CDR1 SGHNT, CDR2 YENEEA. CDR3 size: 15 residues. The CDR3 loop is CASSQGQGFEETQYF. The CDR3, as DNA: TGTGCCAGCAGCCAGGGACAGGGCTTTGAAGAGACCCAGTACTTC.